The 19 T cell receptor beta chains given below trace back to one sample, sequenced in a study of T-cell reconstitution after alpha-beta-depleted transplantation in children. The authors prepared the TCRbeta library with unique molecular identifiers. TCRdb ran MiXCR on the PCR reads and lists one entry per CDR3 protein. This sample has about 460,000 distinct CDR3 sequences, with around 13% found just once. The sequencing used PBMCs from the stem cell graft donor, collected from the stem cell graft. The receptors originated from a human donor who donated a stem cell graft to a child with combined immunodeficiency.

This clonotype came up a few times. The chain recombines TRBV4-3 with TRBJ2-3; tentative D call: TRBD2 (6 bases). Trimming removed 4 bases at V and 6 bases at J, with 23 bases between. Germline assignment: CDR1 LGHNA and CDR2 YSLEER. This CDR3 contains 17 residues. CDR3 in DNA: TGCGCCAGCAGCCCTGGAGGGGTTGAAGGACCAGAGGATACGCAGTATTTT. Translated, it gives CASSPGGVEGPEDTQYF.

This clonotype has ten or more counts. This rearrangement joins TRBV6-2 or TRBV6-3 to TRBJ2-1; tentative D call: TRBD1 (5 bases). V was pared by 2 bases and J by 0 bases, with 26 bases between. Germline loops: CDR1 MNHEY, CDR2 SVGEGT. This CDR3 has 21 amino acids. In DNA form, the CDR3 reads TGTGCCAGCAGTTACCCCAGGGTCCTAGTCCCTGATCGTAGCTCCTACAATGAGCAGTTCTTC. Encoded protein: CASSYPRVLVPDRSSYNEQFF.

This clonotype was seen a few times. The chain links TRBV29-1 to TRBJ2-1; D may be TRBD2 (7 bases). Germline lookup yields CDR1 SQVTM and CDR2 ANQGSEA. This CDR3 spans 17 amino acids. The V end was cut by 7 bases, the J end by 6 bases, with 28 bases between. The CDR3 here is CSGGGKQGTPLFNEQFF. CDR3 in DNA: TGCAGCGGGGGGGGTAAACAGGGCACCCCTCTTTTCAATGAGCAGTTCTTC.

DNA of the CDR3: TGTGCCAGCAGCTGGGGACTAGCGGGTGTAAACGCCGGGGAGCTGTTTTTT. Encoded protein: CASSWGLAGVNAGELFF. The chain recombines TRBV7-9 with TRBJ2-2; TRBD2 agrees at 12 bases. The germline V gene encodes CDR1 SEHNR and CDR2 FQNEAQ (reference sequence). Trimming at V came to 4 bases and at J to 6 bases, leaving 9 bases not matched to a gene. The CDR3 has 17 amino acids.

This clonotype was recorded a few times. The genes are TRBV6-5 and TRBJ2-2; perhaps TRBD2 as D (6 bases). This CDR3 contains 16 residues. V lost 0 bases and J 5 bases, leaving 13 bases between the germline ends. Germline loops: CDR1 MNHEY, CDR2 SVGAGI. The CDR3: CASSYSVGGRTGELFF. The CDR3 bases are TGTGCCAGCAGTTACTCGGTGGGAGGAAGGACCGGGGAGCTGTTTTTT.

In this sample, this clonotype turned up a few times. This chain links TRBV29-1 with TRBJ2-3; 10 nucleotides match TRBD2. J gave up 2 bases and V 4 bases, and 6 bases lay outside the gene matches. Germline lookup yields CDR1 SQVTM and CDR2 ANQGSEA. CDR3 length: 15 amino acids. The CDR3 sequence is CSVGERGGNTDTQYF. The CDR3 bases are TGCAGCGTTGGGGAGCGGGGGGGTAACACAGATACGCAGTATTTT.

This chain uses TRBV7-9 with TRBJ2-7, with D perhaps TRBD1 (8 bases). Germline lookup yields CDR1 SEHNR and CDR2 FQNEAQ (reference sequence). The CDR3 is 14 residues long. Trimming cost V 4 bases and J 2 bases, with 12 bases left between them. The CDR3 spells CASSSAGQAYEQYF. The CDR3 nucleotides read TGTGCCAGCAGCTCAGCGGGACAGGCCTACGAGCAGTACTTC.

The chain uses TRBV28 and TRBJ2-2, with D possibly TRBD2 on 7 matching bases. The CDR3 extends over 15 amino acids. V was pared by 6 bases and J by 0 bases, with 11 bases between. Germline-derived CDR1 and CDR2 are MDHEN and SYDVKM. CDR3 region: CASRSGGPNTGELFF. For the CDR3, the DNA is TGTGCCAGCAGGTCCGGGGGGCCGAACACCGGGGAGCTGTTTTTT.

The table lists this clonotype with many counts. In DNA, the CDR3 is TGCAGTGCTAGAGAGGCCCTAGGGACCCAGTACTTC. Translated: CSAREALGTQYF. This rearrangement joins TRBV20-1 to TRBJ2-5; D not certain. Germline V gene data show CDR1 as DFQATT and CDR2 as SNEGSKA (reference sequence). The CDR3 is 12 residues long. V lost 0 bases to trimming and J lost 7 bases, with 9 bases between them.

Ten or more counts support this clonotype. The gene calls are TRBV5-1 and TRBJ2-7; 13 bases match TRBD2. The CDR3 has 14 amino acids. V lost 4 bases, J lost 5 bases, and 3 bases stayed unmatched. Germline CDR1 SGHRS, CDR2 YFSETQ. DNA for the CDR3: TGCGCCAGCAGCCCGGGACTAGCGGGAAACGAGCAGTACTTC. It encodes CASSPGLAGNEQYF.

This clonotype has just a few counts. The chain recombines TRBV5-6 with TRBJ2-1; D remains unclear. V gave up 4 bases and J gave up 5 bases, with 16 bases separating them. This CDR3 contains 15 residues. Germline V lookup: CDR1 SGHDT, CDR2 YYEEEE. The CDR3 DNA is TGTGCCAGCAGCCCACAAGCCCTAATAAACAATGAGCAGTTCTTC. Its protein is CASSPQALINNEQFF.

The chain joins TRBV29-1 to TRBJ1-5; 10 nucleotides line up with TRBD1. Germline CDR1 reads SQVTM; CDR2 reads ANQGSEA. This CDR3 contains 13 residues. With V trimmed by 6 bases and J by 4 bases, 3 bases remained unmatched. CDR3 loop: CSVQGQGNQPQHF. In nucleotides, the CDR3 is TGCAGCGTCCAGGGACAGGGGAATCAGCCCCAGCATTTT.

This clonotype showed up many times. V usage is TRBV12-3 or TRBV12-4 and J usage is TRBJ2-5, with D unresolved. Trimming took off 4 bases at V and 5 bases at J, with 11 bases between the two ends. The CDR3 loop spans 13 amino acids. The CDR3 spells CASSYLGKETQYF. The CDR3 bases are TGTGCCAGCAGTTACTTAGGGAAGGAGACCCAGTACTTC.

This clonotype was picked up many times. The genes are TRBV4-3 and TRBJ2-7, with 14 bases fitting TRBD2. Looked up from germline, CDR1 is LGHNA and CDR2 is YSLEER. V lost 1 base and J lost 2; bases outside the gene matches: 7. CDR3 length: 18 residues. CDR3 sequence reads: CASSQVPGTSGRTYEQYF. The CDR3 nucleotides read TGCGCCAGCAGCCAAGTTCCGGGGACTAGCGGGAGAACCTACGAGCAGTACTTC.

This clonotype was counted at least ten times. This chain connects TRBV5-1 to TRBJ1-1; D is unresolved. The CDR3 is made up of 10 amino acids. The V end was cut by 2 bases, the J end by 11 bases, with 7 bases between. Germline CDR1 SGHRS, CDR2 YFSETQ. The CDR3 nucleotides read TGCGCCAGCAGCTTCAGATGGGCTTTCTTT. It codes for CASSFRWAFF.

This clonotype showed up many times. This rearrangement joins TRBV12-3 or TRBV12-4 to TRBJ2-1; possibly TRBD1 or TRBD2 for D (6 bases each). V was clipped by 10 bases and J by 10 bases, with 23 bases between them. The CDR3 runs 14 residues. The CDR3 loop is CATLRGTDLGEQFF. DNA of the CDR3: TGTGCCACCCTGAGGGGGACTGACCTGGGAGAGCAGTTCTTC.

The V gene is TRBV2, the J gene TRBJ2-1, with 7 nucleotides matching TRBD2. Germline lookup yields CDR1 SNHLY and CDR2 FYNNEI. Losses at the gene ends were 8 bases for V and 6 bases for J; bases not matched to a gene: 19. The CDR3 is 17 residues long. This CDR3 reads CASEGLSGPSLFNEQFF. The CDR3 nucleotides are TGTGCCAGCGAAGGTCTTAGCGGGCCGTCGCTTTTCAATGAGCAGTTCTTC.

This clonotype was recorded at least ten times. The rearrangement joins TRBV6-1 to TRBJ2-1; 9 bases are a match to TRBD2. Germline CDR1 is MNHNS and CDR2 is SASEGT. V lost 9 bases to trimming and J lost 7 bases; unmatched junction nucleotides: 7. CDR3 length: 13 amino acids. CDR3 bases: TGTGCCAGGGTTGGCGGGAGGGCGAATGAGCAGTTCTTC. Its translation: CARVGGRANEQFF.

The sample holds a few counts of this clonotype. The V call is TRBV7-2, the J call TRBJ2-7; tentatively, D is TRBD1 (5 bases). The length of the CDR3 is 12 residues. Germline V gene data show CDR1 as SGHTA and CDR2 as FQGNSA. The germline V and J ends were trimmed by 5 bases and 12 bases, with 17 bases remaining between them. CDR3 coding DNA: TGTGCCAGCAGCCGAAGGCAGGGTTTGTGGTACTTC. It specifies CASSRRQGLWYF.